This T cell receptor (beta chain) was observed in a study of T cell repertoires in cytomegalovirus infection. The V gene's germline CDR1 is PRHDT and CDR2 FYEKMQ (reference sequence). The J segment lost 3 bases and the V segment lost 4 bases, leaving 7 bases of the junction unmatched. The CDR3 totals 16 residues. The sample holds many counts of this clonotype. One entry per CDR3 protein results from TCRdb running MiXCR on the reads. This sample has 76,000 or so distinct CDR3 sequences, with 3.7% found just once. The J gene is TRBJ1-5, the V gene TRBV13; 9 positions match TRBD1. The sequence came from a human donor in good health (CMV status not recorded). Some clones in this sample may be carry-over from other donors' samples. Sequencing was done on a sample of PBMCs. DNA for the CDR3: TGTGCCAGCAGCTGGACCGGGACAGGGACCAATCAGCCCCAGCATTTT. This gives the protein CASSWTGTGTNQPQHF.